The 25 T cell receptor beta chains below were found in one sample sequenced in a study of patients and donors after allogeneic stem cell transplantation. One entry per CDR3 protein results from TCRdb running MiXCR on the RT-PCR reads. Altogether 98,000 or so distinct CDR3 sequences are present, 35% being singletons, with the ten largest covering 27%. The sample consisted of blood, either unsorted or a sorted T cell fraction (not recorded which). These receptors all stem from a human donor who was either an allogeneic HSCT recipient or a stem cell or donor lymphocyte infusion donor (not recorded which). It is not recorded whose cells these are; they may come from a transplant donor.

This chain uses TRBV7-8 with TRBJ1-4; possibly TRBD1 for D (5 bases). Trimming cost V 5 bases and J 8 bases, with 15 bases left between them. The V gene's germline CDR1 is SGHVS and CDR2 FQNEAQ. The CDR3 runs 14 residues. This chain's CDR3 is CASSLTETEEKLFF. The CDR3 nucleotides are TGTGCCAGCAGCCTAACCGAGACAGAAGAAAAACTGTTTTTT.

The J gene is TRBJ1-1, the V gene TRBV5-4; D is undetermined. The length of the CDR3 is 13 residues. The V gene's germline CDR1 is SGHNT and CDR2 YYREEE (reference sequence). The V and J ends lost 1 base and 3 bases respectively, with 7 bases between them. CDR3 nucleotides: TGTGCCAGCAGCTTGAGAGGCGACACTGAAGCTTTCTTT. Translated: CASSLRGDTEAFF.

This chain links TRBV7-2 with TRBJ1-1; TRBD1 matches at 7 bases. Germline V lookup: CDR1 SGHTA, CDR2 FQGNSA. The CDR3 runs to 16 residues. V lost 4 bases, J lost 4 bases, and 12 bases stayed unmatched. CDR3 sequence: CASSSYRLRGLTEAFF. The CDR3 DNA reads as TGTGCCAGCAGCTCATACCGCCTTAGGGGGCTCACTGAAGCTTTCTTT.

The sample holds a few counts of this clonotype. CDR3 DNA: TGTGCCACCAGTGTTCGAGGGGATCAGCCCCAGCATTTT. Encoded protein: CATSVRGDQPQHF. The chain recombines TRBV24-1 with TRBJ1-5; possibly TRBD1 for D (5 bases). Per germline, CDR1 KGHDR and CDR2 SFDVKD. V lost 5 bases to trimming and J lost 5 bases, with 9 bases between them. This CDR3 has 13 amino acids.

The rearrangement uses TRBV6-2 or TRBV6-3 and TRBJ2-3; D gene uncertain. The V end was cut by 2 bases, the J end by 4 bases, with 7 bases between. The germline gives CDR1 MNHEY, CDR2 SVGEGT. The CDR3 runs to 13 residues. This CDR3 reads CASSYIAPDTQYF. CDR3 sequence (DNA): TGTGCCAGCAGTTACATCGCGCCAGATACGCAGTATTTT.

CDR3 protein: CASSLAHLAGVRNEQFF. The CDR3 nucleotides read TGTGCCAGCAGCTTAGCGCATCTAGCGGGAGTCCGAAATGAGCAGTTCTTC. The rearrangement links TRBV7-2 to TRBJ2-1; TRBD2 matches 10 bases. The V gene end was trimmed by 0 bases and the J gene end by 7 bases; junction bases not matched to a gene: 9. Germline values: CDR1 SGHTA, CDR2 FQGNSA. The CDR3 is 17 residues long.

This clonotype was recorded many times. This chain uses TRBV20-1 with TRBJ1-2, with 7 bases identical to TRBD1. The CDR3 runs 14 residues. Germline values: CDR1 DFQATT, CDR2 SNEGSKA (reference sequence). J gave up 4 bases and V 4 bases, and 9 bases lay outside the gene matches. In nucleotides, the CDR3 is TGCAGTGCTACCGCTTTGACAGGGACCTATGGCTACACCTTC. It yields the protein CSATALTGTYGYTF.

This clonotype was detected a few times. The chain has TRBV12-3 or TRBV12-4 and TRBJ1-2, with D maybe TRBD1 (5 bases). The CDR3 has 15 amino acids. V lost 2 bases and J 2 bases, leaving 12 bases between the germline ends. The CDR3 coding sequence is TGTGCCAGCAGTTTACGGCACAGGATCAACTATGGCTACACCTTC. Its protein product is CASSLRHRINYGYTF.

This clonotype came up a few times. The chain carries TRBV7-2 and TRBJ1-1; 9 positions match TRBD1. V lost 0 bases to trimming and J lost 4 bases; unmatched junction nucleotides: 6. Germline V gene sequence: CDR1 SGHTA, CDR2 FQGNSA. The CDR3 loop spans 16 amino acids. CDR3 bases: TGTGCCAGCAGCTTAGCCGGGACAGGGTTTGGCACTGAAGCTTTCTTT. This translates into CASSLAGTGFGTEAFF.

This chain links TRBV7-9 with TRBJ2-1, with D possibly TRBD2 on 7 matching bases. Germline CDR1 is SEHNR and CDR2 is FQNEAQ (reference sequence). This CDR3 is built from 17 residues. V was pared by 3 bases and J by 6 bases, with 21 bases between. The CDR3 reads CASSLGAVAGRGNEQFF. The CDR3 bases are TGTGCCAGCAGCTTGGGGGCGGTAGCGGGCCGGGGCAATGAGCAGTTCTTC.

This clonotype was found a few times. The genes are TRBV6-2 or TRBV6-3 and TRBJ1-5, with no clear D. The germline gives CDR1 MNHEY, CDR2 SVGEGT. The CDR3 covers 15 residues. Trimming removed 5 bases from V and 3 bases from J, with 14 bases in between. CDR3 in DNA: TGTGCCAGCAGTCACTTTTTAAGGGTCAATCAGCCCCAGCATTTT. The encoded protein is CASSHFLRVNQPQHF.

CDR3 region: CASSESWLAGGTETQYF. CDR3 bases: TGTGCCAGCAGTGAAAGTTGGCTAGCGGGAGGAACAGAGACCCAGTACTTC. This chain links TRBV25-1 with TRBJ2-5; 11 nucleotides align to TRBD2. CDR1 is MGHDK and CDR2 is SYGVNS in the germline V gene. There are 17 residues in the CDR3. V shed 2 bases and J 4 bases; nucleotides not matched to a gene: 9.

The chain couples TRBV12-3 or TRBV12-4 to TRBJ2-7, with a tentative D call TRBD1 (6 bases). V lost 3 bases and J lost 6, with 12 bases in between. CDR3 size: 13 residues. Here the CDR3 DNA reads TGTGCCAGCAGTTTTAGGGTAGGGGGCGAGCAGTACTTC. Translated, it gives CASSFRVGGEQYF.

About this clonotype itself: At one end the junction does not follow the germline gene, possibly because of a read error. The chain uses TRBV7-9 and TRBJ2-5, with 7 nucleotides matching TRBD2. CDR1 and CDR2 from the germline V gene are SEHNR and FQNEAQ (reference sequence). There are 10 residues in the CDR3. The CDR3 region is CATSGDGQYF. For the CDR3, the DNA is TGTGCCACCAGCGGGGACGGCCAGTACTTC.

This rearrangement joins TRBV28 to TRBJ2-3; either TRBD1 or TRBD2 may fit D (5 bases each). The V end was cut by 8 bases, the J end by 4 bases, with 13 bases between. The CDR3 has 13 amino acids. Germline V gene data show CDR1 as MDHEN and CDR2 as SYDVKM. Here the CDR3 reads CASGDRPADTQYF. The CDR3 DNA follows: TGTGCCAGCGGGGACCGACCGGCAGATACGCAGTATTTT.

V gene TRBV15 combines with J gene TRBJ2-1; the match to TRBD2 covers 7 bases. The CDR3 runs 19 residues. In germline, CDR1 is LNHNV, CDR2 YYDKDF (reference sequence). V shed 0 bases, J shed 2 bases, and the junction held 13 bases outside the gene matches. In DNA, the CDR3 is TGTGCCACCAGCAGAGATAATAGCGGGTGGCCGGGCCCCTACAATGAGCAGTTCTTC. Its translation is CATSRDNSGWPGPYNEQFF.

There are a few counts of this clonotype. The chain links TRBV7-8 to TRBJ1-2; no clear D. Germline loops: CDR1 SGHVS, CDR2 FQNEAQ. V was shortened by 5 bases and J by 4 bases, with 11 bases between the two germline ends. This CDR3 is 13 amino acids long. The CDR3 DNA reads TGTGCCAGCAGCCCGAGGGCAGCCTATGGCTACACCTTC. Its protein is CASSPRAAYGYTF.

CDR3 sequence reads: CASSQGKGAGELFF. The CDR3 DNA reads as TGTGCCAGCAGCCAAGGAAAAGGCGCCGGGGAGCTGTTTTTT. This chain joins TRBV3-1 and TRBJ2-2; D not certain. CDR1 and CDR2 from the germline V gene are LGHDT and YNNKEL (reference sequence). Trimming left V 1 base short and J 6 bases short, with 9 bases between. This CDR3 contains 14 residues.

This clonotype was seen more than once but under ten times. The chain employs TRBV28 and TRBJ2-3; D gene uncertain. V was cut by 6 bases and J by 0 bases, with 1 base left in between. Per germline, CDR1 MDHEN and CDR2 SYDVKM. The CDR3 is 11 residues long. The CDR3 DNA sequence: TGTGCCAGCAGAAGCACAGATACGCAGTATTTT. Its protein product is CASRSTDTQYF. Together with reference TRBV28 and TRBJ2-3, the CDR3 gives the full variable domain: DVKVTQSSRYLVKRTGEKVFLECVQDMDHENMFWYRQDPGLGLRLIYFSYDVKMKEKGDIPEGYSVSREKKERFSLILESASTNQTSMYLCASRSTDTQYFGPGTRLTVL.

The V and J genes are TRBV6-5 and TRBJ1-3, with unresolved D. CDR1 is MNHEY and CDR2 is SVGAGI in the germline V gene. Trimming took off 4 bases at V and 14 bases at J, with 18 bases between the two ends. This CDR3 contains 13 residues. CDR3 DNA sequence: TGTGCCAGCAGTTTAGATACACAGAGGAACCTATATTTT. It translates to CASSLDTQRNLYF.

This clonotype was seen only a few times. As DNA, the CDR3 is TGTGCCAGCAGTTTTACAACTAATGAAAAACTGTTTTTT. As protein: CASSFTTNEKLFF. This chain connects TRBV6-5 to TRBJ1-4; D not certain. V was clipped by 4 bases and J by 0 bases, with 3 bases between them. This CDR3 contains 13 residues. CDR1 is MNHEY, CDR2 SVGAGI, per germline.

The chain combines TRBV27 with TRBJ1-1, with D possibly matching TRBD1 (6 bases). CDR1 is MNHEY and CDR2 is SMNVEV in the germline V gene (reference sequence). V gave up 3 bases and J gave up 6 bases, with 14 bases separating them. There are 14 residues in the CDR3. The CDR3 DNA sequence: TGTGCCAGCAGTTTGTACAGGGCAGAAGCTGAAGCTTTCTTT. Translating gives CASSLYRAEAEAFF.

The chain links TRBV2 to TRBJ1-1; D remains ambiguous. The CDR3 is made up of 14 amino acids. V lost 7 bases, J lost 5 bases, and 17 bases lay in between. Germline lookup yields CDR1 SNHLY and CDR2 FYNNEI. This CDR3 reads CASTPVGRRTEAFF. CDR3 in DNA: TGTGCCAGCACCCCTGTAGGGCGTCGGACTGAAGCTTTCTTT.

This sequence joins TRBV20-1 and TRBJ2-7; 13 bases are shared with TRBD2. The CDR3 is made up of 14 amino acids. Trimming at V came to 6 bases and at J to 6 bases, leaving 8 bases not matched to a gene. Germline V CDR1 and CDR2: DFQATT, SNEGSKA (reference sequence). CDR3 in amino acids: CSAPPGTSGTEQYF. As DNA, the CDR3 is TGCAGTGCACCTCCCGGGACTAGCGGGACCGAGCAGTACTTC.

This clonotype was counted a few times. The CDR3 coding sequence is TGCAGCGACCTCGGACTTTTAGCCAAAAACATTCAGTACTTC. Translated: CSDLGLLAKNIQYF. The chain combines TRBV20-1 with TRBJ2-4, with a weak D call TRBD2 (5 bases). The V gene's germline CDR1 is DFQATT and CDR2 SNEGSKA (reference sequence). The CDR3 spans 14 residues.